This T cell receptor (beta chain) came from a study of T cell repertoires in cytomegalovirus infection. Study-level background: It can be stated that public TCR beta signatures indicated CMV infection as well as a matching HLA type.

The CDR3 has 17 amino acids. Germline assignment: CDR1 SGHVS and CDR2 FQNEAQ. The ends were cut back, 3 bases at V and 0 bases at J, with 12 bases in the middle. This clonotype was found many times. TCRdb redid the calling of the reads with MiXCR, one entry per CDR3 protein. This table holds approximately 500,000 distinct CDR3 sequences, more than 25% found once. Sequencing was done on a sample of PBMCs. This clonotype originated in a human donor in good health (CMV status not recorded). Some clones in this sample may be carry-over from other donors' samples. The rearrangement joins TRBV7-8 to TRBJ2-6, with D maybe TRBD1 (7 bases). CDR3 coding DNA: TGTGCCAGCAGCTTCCGACAGGGACTCTCTGGGGCCAACGTCCTGACTTTC. Protein sequence: CASSFRQGLSGANVLTF.